This TCR beta chain was identified during a study of OX40 agonist ivuxolimab in advanced cancers. For the study in its entirety: Ivuxolimab, which targeted the costimulatory receptor OX40 (CD134), was an agonistic, fully human IgG2 monoclonal antibody. Three dose-escalation patients achieved partial responses, one with hepatocellular carcinoma and two with cutaneous melanoma. Among the roughly 52 dose-escalation patients, approximately 20 had hepatocellular carcinoma, roughly 15 melanoma, 9 renal cell carcinoma and 9 head and neck cancer. Intravenous ivuxolimab was administered to patients every 2 weeks at six dose levels: 0.01, 0.1, 0.3, 1.5, 3 and 10 mg/kg. Patients were allowed to have had prior anti-PD-1, anti-PD-L1 or anti-CTLA-4 therapy, and 40% to 45% of the dose-escalation patients had previously received checkpoint inhibitors. The paper covers the monotherapy dose-escalation part of the phase I ivuxolimab trial, which included N of about 51 patients. In the dose-escalation cohort, around four fifths of patients were male, and the mean age was 60 years with a range of about 20 to 80. The point of sequencing TCRbeta in the periphery was to test whether ivuxolimab changed TCR sequence diversity and drove clonal T-cell expansion.

CDR1 and CDR2 (MDHEN, SYDVKM) derive from the germline V gene. The V and J ends are trimmed by 6 bases and 7 bases, leaving 19 bases between them. The CDR3 goes from the cysteine to the phenylalanine over 15 residues. Kept here is only the CDR3 DNA, which spans 45 bases and is read in frame from base 1. Beyond this particular receptor, the publication reports: In the 0.1-3.0 mg/kg groups, partial responders were among the patients with the lowest normalized peripheral clonal expansion, particularly in CD8+ T cells. Low levels of normalized T-cell clonal expansion were also seen in some patients who did not respond. At doses of 0.1 to 3.0 mg/kg, clonal expansion of both CD4+ and CD8+ T cells in blood was seen between baseline and week 6. Which antigens the clonally expanded peripheral T cells were specific for was not determined. After ivuxolimab, CD8+ T cells had more expanded clones than CD4+ T cells on average.

In regard to this clone: No cognate antigen has been identified for it. No base quality information exists; no much larger clone differs at one position.

Patients with autoimmune disease history or receiving systemic immunosuppression were excluded from the trial. Peripheral blood for TCR sequencing was drawn from every dose cohort at baseline, at cycle 4 day 1 and at cycle 7 day 1. Samples came from an open-label, multicenter, first-in-human phase I dose-escalation trial of ivuxolimab. The trial enrolled adults with locally advanced or metastatic head and neck squamous cell, hepatocellular, melanoma or renal cell carcinoma. Before TCR sequencing, CD4+ T cells and CD8+ T cells from peripheral blood were sorted into separate populations. To sequence the TCRbeta CDR3 region, genomic DNA was isolated from the sorted cells. TCRbeta CDR3 regions were sequenced using the immunoSEQ Assay. TCRdb limited this immuneACCESS table to in-frame rearrangements with V and J called. A share of clones is missing; checked studies link under half to unresolved V genes, and the rest is unexplained. The sample contains 70,000 to 95,000 clones, roughly 93% of them found a single time. 0.7% to 0.9% of the sample lies in the top ten.

Material: CD4+ or CD8+ T cells sorted from blood, obtained in a trial of the OX40 agonist ivuxolimab. The clonotype comes from an adult with an advanced solid tumor such as melanoma, head and neck, liver or kidney cancer. The chain links TRBV28 with TRBJ2-4, with no confident D gene call. The CDR3 protein: CASSPGPKRLNIQYF. At the DNA level, the sequence is TGTGCCAGCAGCCCTGGACCCAAAAGGCTTAACATTCAGTACTTC.